A single sample is the source of the 14 T cell receptor beta chains below, sequenced in a study of cytotoxic CD8 clonotypes in ibrutinib-treated CLL. Profiling relied on immunoSEQ multiplex PCR, and the TCRdb table lists in-frame clones only, not all of them. Of about 200,000 clones in the sample, 72% are singletons; the top ten hold around 15%. The material sequenced was PBMCs, taken after 24 months of ibrutinib treatment. The receptor source for this set is a human donor with chronic lymphocytic leukemia.

The chain couples TRBV7-2 to TRBJ2-7, with D possibly being TRBD2 (5 bases). This CDR3 is 15 amino acids long. V shed 1 base and J shed 2 bases, with 12 bases lying between them. The germline CDR1 and CDR2 sequences are SGHTA and FQGNSA. The CDR3: CASSLGGRGPYEQYF. CDR3 coding DNA: TGTGCCAGCAGCTTAGGAGGTCGAGGGCCCTACGAGCAGTACTTC.

The chain is built from TRBV18 and TRBJ2-7; perhaps D is TRBD1 or TRBD2 (5 bases each). The CDR3 is 14 residues long. Germline assignment: CDR1 KGHSH and CDR2 LQKENI. Between the trimmed V and J ends, which lost 5 bases and 3 bases, there was a span of 14 bases. Written as DNA, the CDR3 is TGTGCCAGCTCAACGGGACGGAGCCACTACGAGCAGTACTTC. Translating gives CASSTGRSHYEQYF.

The gene calls are TRBV28 and TRBJ2-7; 7 bases agree with TRBD1. The ends lost 4 bases at V and 1 base at J; junction bases unmatched: 7. The CDR3 runs 15 residues. CDR1 and CDR2 (germline): MDHEN, SYDVKM. CDR3 region: CASSSYSTGSYEQYF. CDR3 DNA: TGTGCCAGCAGTTCATATTCGACAGGGTCCTACGAGCAGTACTTC.

The chain employs TRBV5-6 and TRBJ2-7; D may be TRBD1 or TRBD2 (6 bases each). V gave up 1 base and J gave up 2 bases, with 16 bases separating them. The CDR3 totals 16 residues. Per the germline V gene, CDR1 is SGHDT and CDR2 is YYEEEE. CDR3 sequence: CASSLRWGAPTYEQYF. The CDR3 DNA is TGTGCCAGCAGCTTGAGGTGGGGGGCGCCCACCTACGAGCAGTACTTC. The variable domain in full, completed from reference TRBV5-6 and TRBJ2-7, reads DAGVTQSPTHLIKTRGQQVTLRCSPKSGHDTVSWYQQALGQGPQFIFQYYEEEERQRGNFPDRFSGHQFPNYSSELNVNALLLGDSALYLCASSLRWGAPTYEQYFGPGTRLTVT.

Only one count was recorded for this clone. This chain connects TRBV7-2 to TRBJ2-1; TRBD1 matches at 8 bases. Germline values: CDR1 SGHTA, CDR2 FQGNSA. V lost 5 bases and J lost 12; bases outside the gene matches: 18. The CDR3 has 16 residues. The CDR3 loop is CASSLRTGRAASGQFF. The CDR3 region has the DNA TGTGCCAGCAGCCTAAGGACAGGGCGGGCTGCCTCGGGGCAGTTCTTC. Full variable domain (rest looked up from reference TRBV7-2 and TRBJ2-1): GAGVSQSPSNKVTEKGKDVELRCDPISGHTALYWYRQSLGQGLEFLIYFQGNSAPDKSGLPSDRFSAERTGGSVSTLTIQRTQQEDSAVYLCASSLRTGRAASGQFFGPGTRLTVL.

The chain is built from TRBV27 and TRBJ1-5, with D perhaps TRBD1 (6 bases). The CDR3 is made up of 16 amino acids. Trimming stripped 3 bases from V and 1 base from J, with 13 bases between. The V gene's germline CDR1 is MNHEY and CDR2 SMNVEV (reference sequence). CDR3 bases: TGTGCCAGCAGTTTTACAGGGACCTCAAGCAATCAGCCCCAGCATTTT. Translation gives CASSFTGTSSNQPQHF.

The rearrangement links TRBV28 to TRBJ1-2; TRBD1 aligns across 9 bases. The CDR3 has 17 amino acids. From germline, CDR1 is MDHEN and CDR2 SYDVKM. V lost 3 bases and J lost 4; bases outside the gene matches: 12. The CDR3 loop is CASSFGGTGRRGYGYTF. In DNA form, the CDR3 reads TGTGCCAGCAGTTTTGGGGGGACAGGGAGGCGCGGCTATGGCTACACCTTC.

The chain links TRBV5-8 to TRBJ1-1; no definite D call. Deletions cut 2 bases from V and 4 bases from J, with 9 bases between. From germline, CDR1 is SGHTS and CDR2 YDEGEE. The CDR3 consists of 13 residues. DNA for the CDR3: TGTGCCAGCAGCTTTGATCAGATCACTGAAGCTTTCTTT. Residues: CASSFDQITEAFF.

V and J are TRBV7-8 and TRBJ1-1; D is unresolved. There are 15 residues in the CDR3. Germline lookup yields CDR1 SGHVS and CDR2 FQNEAQ. V lost 0 bases and J lost 1, with 9 bases in between. This CDR3 is CASSLAYEGNTEAFF. The CDR3 region has the DNA TGTGCCAGCAGCTTAGCATATGAGGGGAACACTGAAGCTTTCTTT.

V and J are TRBV10-3 and TRBJ2-1; TRBD2 matches 13 bases. The V gene's germline CDR1 is ENHRY and CDR2 SYGVKD. V was clipped by 4 bases and J by 8 bases; unmatched bases: 5. CDR3 length: 15 residues. The DNA of the CDR3 is TGTGCCATCAGTGGGGGACTAGCGGGACGAGATGAGCAGTTCTTC. It specifies CAISGGLAGRDEQFF.

This clone was detected only a few times. The chain links TRBV28 to TRBJ2-5, with TRBD1 matching over 7 bases. Germline assignment: CDR1 MDHEN and CDR2 SYDVKM. J gave up 0 bases and V 4 bases, and 8 bases lay outside the gene matches. The CDR3 spans 16 residues. CDR3 sequence (DNA): TGTGCCAGCAGTTATCCCAGGGACAGCCACCAAGAGACCCAGTACTTC. Protein product: CASSYPRDSHQETQYF.

The genes are TRBV5-1 and TRBJ2-5; no firm D call. V gave up 0 bases and J gave up 4 bases, with 7 bases separating them. The CDR3 totals 13 residues. Germline CDR1 is SGHRS and CDR2 is YFSETQ. The CDR3 loop reads CASSLGELETQYF. The CDR3 DNA sequence: TGCGCCAGCAGCTTGGGGGAATTAGAGACCCAGTACTTC.

The chain has TRBV11-3 and TRBJ2-1, with D tentatively TRBD2 (6 bases). CDR1 and CDR2 (germline): SGHNT, YENEEA. This CDR3 has 15 residues. V gave up 1 base and J gave up 3 bases, with 10 bases separating them. The CDR3 sequence: CASSLGGTHYNEQFF. Here the CDR3 DNA reads TGTGCCAGCAGCTTAGGCGGGACCCACTACAATGAGCAGTTCTTC.

This clone has only one observation. The chain is built from TRBV6-6 and TRBJ2-1; D gene ambiguous. V lost 4 bases and J 6 bases, leaving 13 bases between the germline ends. CDR3 size: 14 residues. The germline V gene encodes CDR1 MNHNY and CDR2 SVGAGI (reference sequence). The CDR3 reads CASSFLLDINEQFF. The CDR3 bases are TGTGCCAGCAGTTTTTTACTGGATATCAATGAGCAGTTCTTC.